This T cell receptor beta chain derives from a study of regulatory and conventional T cells in RAG deficiency. General observations from the study: Other subsets showed 9.5 to 10-fold reductions, but Treg unique TCR beta sequences fell 80 to 100-fold in these patients. In Omenn syndrome, Treg and Tconv repertoires overlapped >85%. Shannon entropy was markedly lower and Simpson indices higher in RAG-deficient patients than control T-cell subsets.

The sorted conventional CD4+ T cells were CD25-low and CD127-high, with genomic DNA sequenced. Repertoires were generated with immunoSEQ multiplex PCR, while TCRdb's copy carries only in-frame clones and drops some. Among tens of thousands of clones, 95% to 96% were seen once, and the ten largest hold about 0.4%. This clone was seen a single time. The antigen remains undetermined. CDR1 and CDR2 (germline): SEHNR, FQNEAQ (reference sequence). Trimming took 2 bases from V and 3 from J, leaving 17 bases between them. The CDR3 has 17 residues. These data also formed part of another study, on regulatory T cells. That source reports: The primer mix had 52 TRBV and 13 TRBJ primers. Skewed V and J usage and few unique V-J pairs marked patient repertoires, most in Tregs.

The receptor's source is a human donor in good health. This chain connects TRBV7-9 to TRBJ2-1, with TRBD1 as a possible D gene (6 bases). The sequenced sample was CD25- CD4+ T cells sorted from blood. The CDR3 sequence: CASSLRAGRGNYNEQFF. In DNA, the CDR3 is TGTGCCAGCAGCTTACGAGCAGGCAGGGGCAACTACAATGAGCAGTTCTTC.